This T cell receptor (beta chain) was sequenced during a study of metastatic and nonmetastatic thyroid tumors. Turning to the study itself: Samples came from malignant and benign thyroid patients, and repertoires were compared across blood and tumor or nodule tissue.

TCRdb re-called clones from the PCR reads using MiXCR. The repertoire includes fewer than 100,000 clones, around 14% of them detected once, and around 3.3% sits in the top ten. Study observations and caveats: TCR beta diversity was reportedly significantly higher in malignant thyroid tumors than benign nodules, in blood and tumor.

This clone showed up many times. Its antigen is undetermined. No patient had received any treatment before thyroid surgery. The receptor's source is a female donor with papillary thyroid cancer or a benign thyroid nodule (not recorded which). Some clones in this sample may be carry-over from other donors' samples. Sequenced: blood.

CDR3 loop: CASSLEGDIGGYTF. CDR3 sequence (DNA): TGCGCCAGCAGCTTGGAAGGGGACATAGGAGGCTACACCTTC. The gene calls are TRBV5-1 and TRBJ1-2; TRBD1 is a possible D gene (6 bases). CDR3 length: 14 amino acids. Trimming left V 0 bases short and J 8 bases short, with 14 bases between. The germline V gene has CDR1 SGHRS and CDR2 YFSETQ.